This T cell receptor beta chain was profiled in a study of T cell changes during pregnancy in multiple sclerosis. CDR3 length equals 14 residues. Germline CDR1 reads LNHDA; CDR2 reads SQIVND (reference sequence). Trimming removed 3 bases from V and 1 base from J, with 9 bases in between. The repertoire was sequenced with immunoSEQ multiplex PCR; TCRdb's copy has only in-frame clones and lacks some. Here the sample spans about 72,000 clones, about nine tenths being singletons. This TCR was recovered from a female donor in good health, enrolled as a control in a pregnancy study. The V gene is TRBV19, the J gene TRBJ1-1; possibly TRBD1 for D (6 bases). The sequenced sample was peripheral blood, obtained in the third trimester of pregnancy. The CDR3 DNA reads TGTGCCAGTAGTATTGTCAGGGGGAACACTGAAGCTTTCTTT. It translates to CASSIVRGNTEAFF.